This TCR beta chain is from a study of T-cell memory formation after mild COVID-19. Study-wide results and caveats: Clones that contracted clustered mainly in CM and EM if CD4+ and in EMRA if CD8+.

TCRdb passed the 5' RACE reads through MiXCR, listing each CDR3 protein once. The sample records about 140,000 distinct CDR3 sequences, around 15% being singletons. This clonotype has more than one count but fewer than ten. Its antigen is not identified. In germline, CDR1 is SGHRS, CDR2 YFSETQ. This CDR3 has 15 amino acids. Trimming removed 6 bases at V and 1 base at J, with 15 bases between. The sequencing input was PBMCs or a T cell subset sorted from them (not recorded which). This sequence originates from an adult woman who had mild COVID-19 (a few samples of this study predate the infection). Cell type and time point are not known. This rearrangement joins TRBV5-1 to TRBJ2-3; TRBD2 is a possible D gene (5 bases). CDR3 protein: CASTPLGDGTDTQYF. CDR3 nucleotide sequence: TGCGCCAGCACCCCCCTCGGGGATGGCACAGATACGCAGTATTTT.